The rows below give T cell receptor beta chains drawn from one sample of a study of shared clonotypes between healthy human individuals. Libraries were prepared by immunoSEQ multiplex PCR; TCRdb keeps only in-frame clonotypes and omits some of them. Here the sample spans approximately 740,000 clones, nearly 95% being singletons. The specimen was naive CD8+ T cells sorted from blood. These receptors all stem from a man aged 25-45 years in good health. CDR3s include the opening cysteine and the closing phenylalanine or tryptophan. D genes are given only for firm matches. Some rows have no size entry. The others give once, few or many, or a class for an expanded clone.

v_call	clone_size	d_call	j_call	cdr3_nt	cdr3_aa
TRBV7-6	.	.	TRBJ2-7	TGTGCCAGCAGCTTAGGAGGGCCGGACTATAGGTACGAGCAGTACTTC	CASSLGGPDYRYEQYF
TRBV29-1	.	.	TRBJ2-2	TGCAGCGTTGAGAACACCGGGGAGCTGTTTTTT	CSVENTGELFF
TRBV5-4	.	.	TRBJ2-7	TGTGCCAGCAGCCCGGACGTGACAATCTACGAGCAGTACTTC	CASSPDVTIYEQYF
TRBV11-3	once	TRBD2	TRBJ2-1	TGTGCCAGCAGCCCAGCGTCTAGCGGTTACAATGAGCAGTTCTTC	CASSPASSGYNEQFF
TRBV5-6	.	.	TRBJ2-3	TGTGCCAGCAGCTACCGCGGAGGATGGGCAATGGATACGCAGTATTTT	CASSYRGGWAMDTQYF
TRBV27	.	.	TRBJ2-3	TGTGCCAGCAGTTTATCTCCTACAGGGCCCTCCACAGATACGCAGTATTTT	CASSLSPTGPSTDTQYF
TRBV27	few	TRBD1	TRBJ2-7	TGTGCCAGCAGCTATGGGACAGGGGATGGGTACGAGCAGTACTTC	CASSYGTGDGYEQYF
TRBV11-2	once	TRBD2	TRBJ2-1	TGTGCCAGCAGCTTAGCGTCCGGGGTCGGGAGGGCCTATGAGCAGTTCTTC	CASSLASGVGRAYEQFF
TRBV27	.	.	TRBJ2-7	TGTGCCAGCATGCCTACTAAACTAAGCTCCTACGAGCAGTACTTC	CASMPTKLSSYEQYF
TRBV11-3	few	.	TRBJ2-1	TGTGCCAGCAGCTTACCCCCCTCCAATGAGCAGTTCTTC	CASSLPPSNEQFF
TRBV7-3	.	.	TRBJ1-1	TGTGCCAGCAGCCCCCTCAGCGCTGAAGCTTTCTTT	CASSPLSAEAFF
TRBV29-1	.	.	TRBJ2-7	TGCAGCGTTGAAGAAAACCTGGACGAGCAGTACTTC	CSVEENLDEQYF
TRBV6-1	.	.	TRBJ1-4	TGTGCCAGCAGTGAAATGGAGGCGGGGGTCGGTGAAAAACTGTTTTTT	CASSEMEAGVGEKLFF
TRBV4-1	.	TRBD2	TRBJ2-1	TGCGCCAGCAGCCATTTCAGCGGGATAACGGGTGAGCAGTTCTTC	CASSHFSGITGEQFF
TRBV7-9	once	TRBD2	TRBJ2-1	TGTGCCAGCAGCTTGGAGGTGGCGGGAGGGGGTATGATGGAGCAGTTCTTC	CASSLEVAGGGMMEQFF
TRBV25-1	.	.	TRBJ2-7	TGTGCGACAGGCTCCTACGAGCAGTACTTC	CATGSYEQYF
TRBV9	.	TRBD2	TRBJ2-2	TGTGCCAGCAGCGTTGAACTAGCGGGAAACACCGGGGAGCTGTTTTTT	CASSVELAGNTGELFF
TRBV29-1	.	.	TRBJ1-1	TGCAGCGTCTCTGAACAGGGTTTGACTGAAGCTTTCTTT	CSVSEQGLTEAFF
TRBV11-3	.	TRBD1	TRBJ2-5	TGTGCCAGCAGCACCACAGGGGGGAAGACCCAGTACTTC	CASSTTGGKTQYF
TRBV6-5	.	.	TRBJ2-1	TGTGCCAGCAGACCAGGACAGAGTAGGTACAATGAGCAGTTCTTC	CASRPGQSRYNEQFF
TRBV28	.	TRBD1	TRBJ2-7	TGTGCCAGCAGTTTCAGGGGGATGTCCTACGAGCAGTACTTC	CASSFRGMSYEQYF
TRBV11-2	.	.	TRBJ2-7	TGTGCCAGCAGCTTAGCAGTAGGGAGCTCCTACGAGCAGTACTTC	CASSLAVGSSYEQYF
TRBV6-5	.	TRBD2	TRBJ2-3	TGTGCCAGCAGTCAGGGACTAGCTGGCACAGATACGCAGTATTTT	CASSQGLAGTDTQYF
TRBV27	.	.	TRBJ2-7	TGTGCCAGCAGCTCCAGGGGGGGCCGCTACGAGCAGTACTTC	CASSSRGGRYEQYF
TRBV29-1	.	.	TRBJ2-1	TGCAGCGCCAAAGGGGCGCTCTACTACAATGAGCAGTTCTTC	CSAKGALYYNEQFF
TRBV7-8	few	.	TRBJ1-2	TGTGCCAGCAGCTTACACTCGTCCCGAAGCTATGGCTACACCTTC	CASSLHSSRSYGYTF
TRBV27	.	TRBD1	TRBJ2-7	TGTGCCAGCAGTTCAGGACAGGGTCCCTACGAGCAGTACTTC	CASSSGQGPYEQYF
TRBV29-1	few	.	TRBJ1-1	TGCAGCGTTGAAGCGGAGAACACTGAAGCTTTCTTT	CSVEAENTEAFF
TRBV27	once	.	TRBJ2-1	TGTGCCAGCAGTTTTAGGAGGGAGCAGTACAATGAGCAGTTCTTC	CASSFRREQYNEQFF
TRBV5-1	.	TRBD2	TRBJ2-7	TGCGCCAGCAGCTTGGGACTAGCGGTGAACCCCCACGAGCAGTACTTC	CASSLGLAVNPHEQYF
TRBV5-4	.	.	TRBJ1-1	TGTGCCAGCACCTCCGCCGAGAACACTGAAGCTTTCTTT	CASTSAENTEAFF
TRBV27	.	TRBD1	TRBJ1-1	TGTGCCAGCGGACACAGGGGAAAGGCTTTCTTT	CASGHRGKAFF
TRBV9	once	.	TRBJ2-2	TGTGCCAGCACCACCCTAGAGGACAGAAACACCGGGGAGCTGTTTTTT	CASTTLEDRNTGELFF
TRBV7-9	.	TRBD1	TRBJ2-7	TGTGCCAGCAGCATACAAGACAGGGCCTCCTACGAGCAGTACTTC	CASSIQDRASYEQYF
TRBV9	.	.	TRBJ1-3	TGTGCCAGTGAGGGGGCTGGAAACACCATATATTTT	CASEGAGNTIYF
TRBV7-9	.	TRBD1	TRBJ1-2	TGTGCCAGCAGCCCGGACAGGAGAGACTATGGCTACACCTTC	CASSPDRRDYGYTF
TRBV7-3	few	.	TRBJ2-2	TGTGCCAGCAGCGCTACCGGGGAGCTGTTTTTT	CASSATGELFF
TRBV28	.	TRBD2	TRBJ2-5	TGTGCCAGCAGAGGTTTCGGACTAGCGTTTGAGACCCAGTACTTC	CASRGFGLAFETQYF
TRBV7-6	.	.	TRBJ2-7	TGTGCCAGCAGCTTAGGTGACTACCACACCTACGAGCAGTACTTC	CASSLGDYHTYEQYF
TRBV10-2	.	.	TRBJ1-1	TGCGCCAGCAGTGATCCGGCAGCTGAAGCTTTCTTT	CASSDPAAEAFF
TRBV6-1	.	.	TRBJ1-2	TGTGCCAGCAGTGGATTTCGCAGGGCAGACGACTATGGCTACACCTTC	CASSGFRRADDYGYTF
TRBV7-9	.	.	TRBJ2-1	TGTGCCAGCAGCTTGTCTGGCTGGGACAATGAGCAGTTCTTC	CASSLSGWDNEQFF
TRBV6-4	.	.	TRBJ2-2	TGTGCCAGCAGTGACTCACTTAGGGGCGGGGAGCTGTTTTTT	CASSDSLRGGELFF
TRBV15	.	.	TRBJ2-7	TGTGCCACCAGCAGAGATCTCGGGAGCTCCTACGAGCAGTACTTC	CATSRDLGSSYEQYF
TRBV27	.	TRBD1	TRBJ2-1	TGTGCCAGCAGTACCCTCCCCGACAGGGCCCAAAACAATGAGCAGTTCTTC	CASSTLPDRAQNNEQFF